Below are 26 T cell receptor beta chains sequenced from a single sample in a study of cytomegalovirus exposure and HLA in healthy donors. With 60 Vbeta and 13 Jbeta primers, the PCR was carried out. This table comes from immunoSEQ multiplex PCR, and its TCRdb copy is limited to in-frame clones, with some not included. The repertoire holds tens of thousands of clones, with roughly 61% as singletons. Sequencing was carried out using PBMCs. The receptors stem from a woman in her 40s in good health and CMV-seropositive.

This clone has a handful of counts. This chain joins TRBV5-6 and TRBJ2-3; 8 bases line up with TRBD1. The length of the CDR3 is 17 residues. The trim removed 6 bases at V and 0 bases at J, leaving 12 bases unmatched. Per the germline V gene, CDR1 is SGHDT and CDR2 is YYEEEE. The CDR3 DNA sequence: TGTGCCAGCAATCCCGGGAACAGGGGGTATAGCACAGATACGCAGTATTTT. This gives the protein CASNPGNRGYSTDTQYF.

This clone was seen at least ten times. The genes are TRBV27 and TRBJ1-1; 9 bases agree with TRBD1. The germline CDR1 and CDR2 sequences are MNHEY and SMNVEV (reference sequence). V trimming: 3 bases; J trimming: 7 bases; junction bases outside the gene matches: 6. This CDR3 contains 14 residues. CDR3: CASSFGTGLGEAFF. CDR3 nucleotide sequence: TGTGCCAGCAGTTTTGGGACAGGGCTTGGTGAAGCTTTCTTT.

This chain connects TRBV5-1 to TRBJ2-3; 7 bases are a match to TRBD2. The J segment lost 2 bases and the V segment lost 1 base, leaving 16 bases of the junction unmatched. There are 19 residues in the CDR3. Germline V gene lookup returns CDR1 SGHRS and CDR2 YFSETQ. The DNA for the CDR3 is TGCGCCAGCAGCTTGACTTCCCCCTATCAGAGCGGGAACACAGATACGCAGTATTTT. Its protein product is CASSLTSPYQSGNTDTQYF.

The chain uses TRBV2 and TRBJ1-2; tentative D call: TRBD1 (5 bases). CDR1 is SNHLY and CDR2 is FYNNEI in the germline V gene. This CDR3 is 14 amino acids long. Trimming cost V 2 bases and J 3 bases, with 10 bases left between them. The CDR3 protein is CASSEQGRDYGYTF. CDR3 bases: TGTGCCAGCAGTGAACAGGGAAGGGACTATGGCTACACCTTC.

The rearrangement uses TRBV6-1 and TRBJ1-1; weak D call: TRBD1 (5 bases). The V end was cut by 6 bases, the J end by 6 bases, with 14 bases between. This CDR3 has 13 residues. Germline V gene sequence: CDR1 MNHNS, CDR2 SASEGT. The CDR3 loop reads CASRGPQRPEAFF. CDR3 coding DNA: TGTGCCAGCAGGGGGCCACAACGCCCTGAAGCTTTCTTT.

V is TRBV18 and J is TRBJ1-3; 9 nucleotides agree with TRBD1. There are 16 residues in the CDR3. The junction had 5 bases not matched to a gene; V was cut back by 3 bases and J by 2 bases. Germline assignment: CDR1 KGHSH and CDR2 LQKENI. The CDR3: CASSPRQGVAGNTIYF. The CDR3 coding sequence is TGTGCCAGCTCACCGCGACAGGGGGTCGCTGGAAACACCATATATTTT. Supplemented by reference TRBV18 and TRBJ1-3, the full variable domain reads NAGVMQNPRHLVRRRGQEARLRCSPMKGHSHVYWYRQLPEEGLKFMVYLQKENIIDESGMPKERFSAEFPKEGPSILRIQQVVRGDSAAYFCASSPRQGVAGNTIYFGEGSWLTVV.

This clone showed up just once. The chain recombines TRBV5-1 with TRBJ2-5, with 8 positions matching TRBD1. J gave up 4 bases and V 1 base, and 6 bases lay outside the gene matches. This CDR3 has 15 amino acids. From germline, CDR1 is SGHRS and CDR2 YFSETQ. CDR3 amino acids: CASSLSSGGRETQYF. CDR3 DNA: TGCGCCAGCAGCTTGTCTTCAGGGGGCCGAGAGACCCAGTACTTC.

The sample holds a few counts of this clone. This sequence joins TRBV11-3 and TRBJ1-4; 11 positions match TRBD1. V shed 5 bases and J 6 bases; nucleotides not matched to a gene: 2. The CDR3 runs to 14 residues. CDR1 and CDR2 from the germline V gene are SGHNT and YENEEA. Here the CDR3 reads CASSPGQGDEKLFF. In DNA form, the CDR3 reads TGTGCCAGCAGCCCGGGACAGGGGGATGAAAAACTGTTTTTT. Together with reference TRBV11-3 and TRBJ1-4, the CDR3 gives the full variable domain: EAGVVQSPRYKIIEKKQPVAFWCNPISGHNTLYWYLQNLGQGPELLIRYENEEAVDDSQLPKDRFSAERLKGVDSTLKIQPAELGDSAVYLCASSPGQGDEKLFFGSGTQLSVL.

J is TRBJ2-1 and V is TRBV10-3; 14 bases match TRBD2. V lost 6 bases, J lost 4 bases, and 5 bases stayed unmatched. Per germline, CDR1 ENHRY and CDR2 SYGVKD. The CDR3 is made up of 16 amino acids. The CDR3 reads CAIRGTSGSPYNEQFF. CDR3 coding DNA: TGTGCCATCAGGGGGACTAGCGGGAGTCCTTACAATGAGCAGTTCTTC.

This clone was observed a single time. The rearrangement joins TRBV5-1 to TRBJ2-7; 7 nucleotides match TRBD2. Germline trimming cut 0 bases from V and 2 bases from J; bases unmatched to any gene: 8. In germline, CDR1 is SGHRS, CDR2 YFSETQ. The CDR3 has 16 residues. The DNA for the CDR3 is TGCGCCAGCAGCTTGGGGGGAGGGTCCTCCCCCTACGAGCAGTACTTC. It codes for CASSLGGGSSPYEQYF.

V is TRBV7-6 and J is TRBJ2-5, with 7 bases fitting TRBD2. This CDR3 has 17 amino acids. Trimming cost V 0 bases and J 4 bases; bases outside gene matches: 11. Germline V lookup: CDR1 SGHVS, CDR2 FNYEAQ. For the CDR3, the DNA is TGTGCCAGCAGCTTAGCGTGGGCTAGCGGTCAATCAGAGACCCAGTACTTC. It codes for CASSLAWASGQSETQYF.

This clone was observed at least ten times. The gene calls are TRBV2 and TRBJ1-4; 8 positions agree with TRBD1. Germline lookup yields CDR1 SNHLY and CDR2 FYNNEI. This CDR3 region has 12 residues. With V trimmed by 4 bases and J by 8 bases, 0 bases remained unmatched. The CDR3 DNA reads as TGTGCCAGCAGTGGGACAGGGGAAAAACTGTTTTTT. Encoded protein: CASSGTGEKLFF.

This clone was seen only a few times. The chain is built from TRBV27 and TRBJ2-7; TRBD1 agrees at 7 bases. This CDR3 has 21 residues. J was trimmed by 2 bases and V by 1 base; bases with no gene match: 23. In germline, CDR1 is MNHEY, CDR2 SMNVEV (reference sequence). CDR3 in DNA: TGTGCCAGCAGTTTATTAGCCCATAACCTCCAGGACAGGTACGGGACCTACGAGCAGTACTTC. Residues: CASSLLAHNLQDRYGTYEQYF.

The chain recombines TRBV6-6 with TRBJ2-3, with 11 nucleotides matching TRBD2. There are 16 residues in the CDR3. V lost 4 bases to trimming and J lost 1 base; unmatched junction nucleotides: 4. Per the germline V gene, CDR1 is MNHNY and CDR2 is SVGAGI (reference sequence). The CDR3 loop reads CASSSLSGRGTDTQYF. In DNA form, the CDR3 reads TGTGCCAGCAGTTCCCTTAGCGGGAGGGGCACAGATACGCAGTATTTT.

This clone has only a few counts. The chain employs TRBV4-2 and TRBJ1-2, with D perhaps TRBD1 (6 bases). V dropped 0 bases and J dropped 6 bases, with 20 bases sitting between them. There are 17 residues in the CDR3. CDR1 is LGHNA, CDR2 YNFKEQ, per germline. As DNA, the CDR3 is TGTGCCAGCAGCCAAGAAGGGGTGGACAGAGAAGGAAATGGCTACACCTTC. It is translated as CASSQEGVDREGNGYTF.

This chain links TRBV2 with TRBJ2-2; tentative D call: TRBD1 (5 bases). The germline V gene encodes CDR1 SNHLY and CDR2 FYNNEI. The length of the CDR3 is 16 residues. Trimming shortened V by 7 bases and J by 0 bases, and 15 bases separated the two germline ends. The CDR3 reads CASKTALSPNTGELFF. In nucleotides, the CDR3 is TGTGCCAGCAAGACAGCTTTATCTCCGAACACCGGGGAGCTGTTTTTT.

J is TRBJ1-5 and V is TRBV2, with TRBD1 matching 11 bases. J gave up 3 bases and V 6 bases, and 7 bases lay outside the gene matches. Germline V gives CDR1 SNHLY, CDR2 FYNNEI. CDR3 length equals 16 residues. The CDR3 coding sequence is TGTGCCAGCAGCGGGACAGGGGGAAGGGCCAATCAGCCCCAGCATTTT. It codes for CASSGTGGRANQPQHF.

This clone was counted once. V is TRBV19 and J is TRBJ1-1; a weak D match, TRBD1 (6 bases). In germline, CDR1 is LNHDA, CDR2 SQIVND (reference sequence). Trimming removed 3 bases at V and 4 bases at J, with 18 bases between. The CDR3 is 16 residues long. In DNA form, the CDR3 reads TGTGCCAGTAGTATCTTATCAGGGGTCAAGGGCACTGAAGCTTTCTTT. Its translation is CASSILSGVKGTEAFF. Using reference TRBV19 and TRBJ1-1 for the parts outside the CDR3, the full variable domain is DGGITQSPKYLFRKEGQNVTLSCEQNLNHDAMYWYRQDPGQGLRLIYYSQIVNDFQKGDIAEGYSVSREKKESFPLTVTSAQKNPTAFYLCASSILSGVKGTEAFFGQGTRLTVV.

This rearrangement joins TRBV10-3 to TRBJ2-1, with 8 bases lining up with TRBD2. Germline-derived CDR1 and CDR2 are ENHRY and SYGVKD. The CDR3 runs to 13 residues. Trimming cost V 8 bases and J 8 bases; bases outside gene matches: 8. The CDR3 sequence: CAICSGSGYEQFF. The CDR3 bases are TGTGCCATCTGCAGCGGGAGTGGGTATGAGCAGTTCTTC.

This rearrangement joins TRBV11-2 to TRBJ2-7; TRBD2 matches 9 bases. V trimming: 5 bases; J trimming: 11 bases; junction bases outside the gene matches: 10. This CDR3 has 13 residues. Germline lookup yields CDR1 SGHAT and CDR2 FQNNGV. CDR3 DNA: TGTGCCAGCAGCCCTGTAGCGGGAGAGCGGGAGTACTTC. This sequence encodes CASSPVAGEREYF.

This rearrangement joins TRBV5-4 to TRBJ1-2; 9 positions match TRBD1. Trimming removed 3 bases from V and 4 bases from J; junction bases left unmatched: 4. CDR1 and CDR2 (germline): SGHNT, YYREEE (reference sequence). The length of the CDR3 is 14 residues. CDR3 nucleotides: TGTGCCAGCAGCTGGACAGGGGTACTCTATGGCTACACCTTC. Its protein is CASSWTGVLYGYTF.

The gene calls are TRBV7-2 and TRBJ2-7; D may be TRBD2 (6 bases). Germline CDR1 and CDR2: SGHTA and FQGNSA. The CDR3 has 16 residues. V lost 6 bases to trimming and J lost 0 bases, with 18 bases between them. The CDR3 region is CASRPNLATSSYEQYF. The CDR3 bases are TGTGCCAGCAGACCAAATCTAGCGACCAGCTCCTACGAGCAGTACTTC. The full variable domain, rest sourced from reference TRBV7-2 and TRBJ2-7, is GAGVSQSPSNKVTEKGKDVELRCDPISGHTALYWYRQSLGQGLEFLIYFQGNSAPDKSGLPSDRFSAERTGGSVSTLTIQRTQQEDSAVYLCASRPNLATSSYEQYFGPGTRLTVT.

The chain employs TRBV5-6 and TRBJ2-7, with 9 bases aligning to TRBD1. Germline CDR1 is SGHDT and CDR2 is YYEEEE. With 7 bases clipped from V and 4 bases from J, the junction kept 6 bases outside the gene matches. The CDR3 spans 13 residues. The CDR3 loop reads CASEGQGLYEQYF. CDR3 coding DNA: TGTGCCAGCGAGGGACAGGGCCTTTACGAGCAGTACTTC.

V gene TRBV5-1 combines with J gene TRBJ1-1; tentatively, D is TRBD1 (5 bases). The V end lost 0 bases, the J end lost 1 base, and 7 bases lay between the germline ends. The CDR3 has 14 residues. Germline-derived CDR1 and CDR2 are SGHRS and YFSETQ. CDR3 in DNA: TGCGCCAGCAGCTTGGAGACAGCGAACACTGAAGCTTTCTTT. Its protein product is CASSLETANTEAFF.

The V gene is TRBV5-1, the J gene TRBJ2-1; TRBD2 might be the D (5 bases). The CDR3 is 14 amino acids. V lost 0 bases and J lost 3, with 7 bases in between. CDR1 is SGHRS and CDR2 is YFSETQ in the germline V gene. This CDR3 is CASSLAGNYNEQFF. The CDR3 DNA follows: TGCGCCAGCAGCTTGGCGGGGAACTACAATGAGCAGTTCTTC.

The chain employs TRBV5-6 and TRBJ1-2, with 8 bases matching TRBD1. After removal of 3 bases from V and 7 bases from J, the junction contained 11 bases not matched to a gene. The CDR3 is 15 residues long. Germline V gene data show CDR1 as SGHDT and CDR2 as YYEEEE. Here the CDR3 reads CASSYAGGPYLGYTF. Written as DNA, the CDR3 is TGTGCCAGCAGCTACGCAGGGGGCCCCTATCTTGGCTACACCTTC.